The 30 T cell receptor beta chains in this list originate from one sample, sequenced in a study of cytotoxic CD8 clonotypes in ibrutinib-treated CLL. Produced via immunoSEQ multiplex PCR; TCRdb's table is partial and in-frame only. Of over 250,000 clones detected, 60% to 80% appear once; the ten largest clones hold around 6%. Specimen: PBMCs, collected at disease progression, from a patient treated with ibrutinib. These receptors were collected from a human donor with chronic lymphocytic leukemia.

This chain connects TRBV28 to TRBJ2-7; TRBD1 is a possible D gene (5 bases). The CDR3 has 13 residues. Trimming took off 11 bases at V and 5 bases at J, with 19 bases between the two ends. Germline values: CDR1 MDHEN, CDR2 SYDVKM. The CDR3 is CAGTPSGLDEQYF. In DNA, the CDR3 is TGTGCCGGTACTCCTTCAGGGTTGGACGAGCAGTACTTC.

This clone came up once. This chain joins TRBV19 and TRBJ2-2; 8 positions match TRBD1. Germline CDR1 LNHDA, CDR2 SQIVND (reference sequence). V shed 5 bases and J 2 bases; nucleotides not matched to a gene: 10. This CDR3 contains 17 residues. The chain's CDR3 is CASSAPWGQDNTGELFF. CDR3 nucleotide sequence: TGTGCCAGTAGTGCGCCTTGGGGACAGGATAACACCGGGGAGCTGTTTTTT.

The genes are TRBV18 and TRBJ2-2, with TRBD1 matching 8 bases. Trimming removed 3 bases from V and 5 bases from J; junction bases left unmatched: 11. From germline, CDR1 is KGHSH and CDR2 LQKENI. This CDR3 has 17 amino acids. The CDR3 protein is CASSPLRTGLGTGELFF. CDR3 nucleotide sequence: TGTGCCAGCTCACCCTTGAGGACAGGGCTCGGGACCGGGGAGCTGTTTTTT.

V usage is TRBV11-2 and J usage is TRBJ1-1, with D perhaps TRBD1 (6 bases). CDR3 size: 13 residues. The V and J ends lost 0 bases and 6 bases respectively, with 8 bases between them. The germline gives CDR1 SGHAT, CDR2 FQNNGV. CDR3 amino acids: CASSLDGGPEAFF. CDR3 in DNA: TGTGCCAGCAGCTTAGATGGGGGGCCTGAAGCTTTCTTT. Full variable domain (remainder filled in from reference TRBV11-2 and TRBJ1-1): EAGVAQSPRYKIIEKRQSVAFWCNPISGHATLYWYQQILGQGPKLLIQFQNNGVVDDSQLPKDRFSAERLKGVDSTLKIQPAKLEDSAVYLCASSLDGGPEAFFGQGTRLTVV.

The J gene is TRBJ2-7, the V gene TRBV10-2, with 11 nucleotides matching TRBD2. This CDR3 has 16 amino acids. CDR1 WSHSY and CDR2 SAAADI come from the germline V gene. V gave up 3 bases and J gave up 4 bases; unmatched junction bases: 8. The CDR3 DNA reads TGCGCCAGCAGTGATCTCTCTGGGACTAGCGGATACGAGCAGTACTTC. It encodes CASSDLSGTSGYEQYF.

The J gene is TRBJ2-2, the V gene TRBV9; D is ambiguous. The CDR3 has 14 residues. The V end lost 0 bases, the J end lost 5 bases, and 8 bases lay between the germline ends. Germline V CDR1 and CDR2: SGDLS, YYNGEE. CDR3 coding DNA: TGTGCCAGCAGCGTAGCGACGGATACCGGGGAGCTGTTTTTT. This codes for CASSVATDTGELFF.

Only one count was recorded for this clone. The chain joins TRBV9 to TRBJ2-2; 8 nucleotides line up with TRBD2. Germline trimming cut 0 bases from V and 2 bases from J; bases unmatched to any gene: 12. The germline CDR1 and CDR2 sequences are SGDLS and YYNGEE. CDR3 size: 19 residues. Here the CDR3 DNA reads TGTGCCAGCAGCGTAGCTACCGGCGGGGGGTACATCAACACCGGGGAGCTGTTTTTT. This codes for CASSVATGGGYINTGELFF.

This clone was seen just once. As DNA, the CDR3 is TGCGCCAGCAGCTTGTTGGGAGGGCCTCAAGATACGCAGTATTTT. This translates into CASSLLGGPQDTQYF. The chain combines TRBV5-1 with TRBJ2-3; 7 nucleotides agree with TRBD2. In germline, CDR1 is SGHRS, CDR2 YFSETQ. Germline trimming cut 1 base from V and 5 bases from J; bases unmatched to any gene: 7. CDR3 length equals 15 residues.

The chain has TRBV13 and TRBJ2-3; D is perhaps TRBD1 (5 bases). CDR1 is PRHDT, CDR2 FYEKMQ, per germline (reference sequence). Trimming pared 2 bases from V and 4 bases from J, leaving 22 bases between. This CDR3 contains 18 residues. The DNA for the CDR3 is TGTGCCAGCAGCTTAATCGCTATCGGACAAACTGGGCCAGATACGCAGTATTTT. It codes for CASSLIAIGQTGPDTQYF.

The rearrangement links TRBV7-7 to TRBJ2-1, with D possibly TRBD1 on 6 matching bases. V was trimmed by 5 bases and J by 8 bases, leaving 13 bases between them. Germline CDR1 reads SSHAT; CDR2 reads FNYEAQ (reference sequence). This CDR3 is built from 13 residues. The chain's CDR3 is CASSPGPGDEQFF. CDR3 sequence (DNA): TGTGCCAGCAGCCCAGGGCCAGGGGATGAGCAGTTCTTC.

V is TRBV18 and J is TRBJ1-2; TRBD1 aligns across 8 bases. The J segment lost 4 bases and the V segment lost 3 bases, leaving 7 bases of the junction unmatched. CDR1 and CDR2 from the germline V gene are KGHSH and LQKENI. The CDR3 length is 15 residues. The CDR3 sequence is CASSPKDRAPYGYTF. For the CDR3, the DNA is TGTGCCAGCTCACCTAAGGACAGGGCCCCCTATGGCTACACCTTC.

This clone turned up a few times. The V gene is TRBV9, the J gene TRBJ2-7; D may correspond to TRBD1 or TRBD2 (6 bases each). V lost 0 bases, J lost 7 bases, and 11 bases lay in between. CDR1 is SGDLS, CDR2 YYNGEE, per germline. This CDR3 region has 13 residues. For the CDR3, the DNA is TGTGCCAGCAGCGTAGCAGGGGCGGGGGAGCAGTACTTC. Translating it yields CASSVAGAGEQYF.

The chain recombines TRBV29-1 with TRBJ2-2; perhaps D is TRBD1 or TRBD2 (6 bases each). The CDR3 runs 17 residues. The germline V gene encodes CDR1 SQVTM and CDR2 ANQGSEA. V lost 4 bases and J 0 bases, leaving 18 bases between the germline ends. The CDR3 protein is CSVVLSSGAANTGELFF. As DNA, the CDR3 is TGCAGCGTTGTCCTATCCTCGGGGGCTGCGAACACCGGGGAGCTGTTTTTT.

The chain couples TRBV28 to TRBJ2-1; D is possibly TRBD2 (5 bases). V lost 4 bases, J lost 0 bases, and 22 bases lay in between. This CDR3 is 19 amino acids long. Germline CDR1 is MDHEN and CDR2 is SYDVKM. In DNA, the CDR3 is TGTGCCAGCAGTTATGAATGGGCTGAGCGGACCAGCTCCTACAATGAGCAGTTCTTC. As protein: CASSYEWAERTSSYNEQFF.

The V gene is TRBV4-1, the J gene TRBJ1-6, with D possibly TRBD1 on 5 matching bases. This CDR3 region has 17 residues. Germline V lookup: CDR1 MGHRA, CDR2 YSYEKL. The V gene lost 1 base and the J gene lost 7 bases, with 17 bases spanning the gap. The CDR3 reads CASSQGLPRGVNSPLHF. For the CDR3, the DNA is TGCGCCAGCAGCCAAGGTCTCCCCAGAGGGGTGAATTCACCCCTCCACTTT.

This clone has just a few counts. The chain has TRBV11-2 and TRBJ2-7, with D perhaps TRBD2 (5 bases). The germline V and J ends were trimmed by 5 bases and 0 bases, with 11 bases remaining between them. CDR1 and CDR2 (germline): SGHAT, FQNNGV. The CDR3 totals 14 residues. CDR3 in DNA: TGTGCCAGCAGCCAGCCGGGAACCTCCTACGAGCAGTACTTC. Translating it yields CASSQPGTSYEQYF.

The V gene is TRBV7-9, the J gene TRBJ2-1, with 7 bases lining up with TRBD1. This CDR3 contains 15 residues. Germline loops: CDR1 SEHNR, CDR2 FQNEAQ (reference sequence). The V gene end was trimmed by 1 base and the J gene end by 8 bases; junction bases not matched to a gene: 8. The CDR3 DNA is TGTGCCAGCAGCTTAGTGAGGGGGCGTGCTGATGAGCAGTTCTTC. Protein sequence: CASSLVRGRADEQFF.

The V and J genes are TRBV27 and TRBJ2-1; 7 bases are shared with TRBD2. Trimming at V came to 5 bases and at J to 8 bases, leaving 6 bases not matched to a gene. Germline V gene sequence: CDR1 MNHEY, CDR2 SMNVEV (reference sequence). The CDR3 sequence is 13 residues long. CDR3 sequence: CASSSGAWDEQFF. In DNA form, the CDR3 reads TGTGCCAGCAGTAGCGGGGCCTGGGATGAGCAGTTCTTC.

The chain couples TRBV5-1 to TRBJ1-3; 7 bases fit TRBD1. The CDR3 covers 16 residues. CDR1 SGHRS and CDR2 YFSETQ come from the germline V gene. Unmatched junction bases numbered 5, after V lost 2 bases and J lost 0 bases. The CDR3 DNA sequence: TGCGCCAGCAGCTTAGGCGCAGGGGGCTCTGGAAACACCATATATTTT. It is translated as CASSLGAGGSGNTIYF. The variable domain in full, completed from reference TRBV5-1 and TRBJ1-3, reads KAGVTQTPRYLIKTRGQQVTLSCSPISGHRSVSWYQQTPGQGLQFLFEYFSETQRNKGNFPGRFSGRQFSNSRSEMNVSTLELGDSALYLCASSLGAGGSGNTIYFGEGSWLTVV.

V gene TRBV25-1 combines with J gene TRBJ2-5; TRBD1 agrees at 12 bases. With V trimmed by 1 base and J by 5 bases, 5 bases remained unmatched. Per germline, CDR1 MGHDK and CDR2 SYGVNS. The CDR3 length is 16 residues. The CDR3 DNA sequence: TGTGCCAGCAGTGAATGGGGGACAGGGGGCAGGGAGACCCAGTACTTC. It specifies CASSEWGTGGRETQYF.

The chain uses TRBV7-9 and TRBJ2-1, with 8 bases lining up with TRBD1. CDR1 is SEHNR and CDR2 is FQNEAQ in the germline V gene (reference sequence). The CDR3 loop spans 17 amino acids. With 3 bases clipped from V and 0 bases from J, the junction kept 7 bases outside the gene matches. The chain's CDR3 is CASSFSITGGSYNEQFF. The CDR3 nucleotides are TGTGCCAGCAGCTTCTCTATTACAGGGGGCTCCTACAATGAGCAGTTCTTC.

The gene calls are TRBV5-4 and TRBJ2-7; TRBD2 might be the D (5 bases). This CDR3 spans 13 amino acids. Per the germline V gene, CDR1 is SGHNT and CDR2 is YYREEE (reference sequence). Deletions cut 4 bases from V and 3 bases from J, with 11 bases between. The CDR3 DNA sequence: TGTGCCAGCAGCCCGGGGAATATCTACGAGCAGTACTTC. This gives the protein CASSPGNIYEQYF.

The V call is TRBV6-5, the J call TRBJ2-2; no definite D call. V lost 0 bases and J 6 bases, leaving 11 bases between the germline ends. CDR1 is MNHEY, CDR2 SVGAGI, per germline. The CDR3 runs to 15 residues. The CDR3 DNA sequence: TGTGCCAGCAGTTACTCGGGTGGGATGTCCGGGGAGCTGTTTTTT. Translating it yields CASSYSGGMSGELFF.

The J gene is TRBJ2-7, the V gene TRBV11-1; 9 bases line up with TRBD1. CDR3 length equals 15 residues. Per germline, CDR1 SGHAT and CDR2 FQDESV (reference sequence). V lost 4 bases, J lost 0 bases, and 4 bases stayed unmatched. CDR3 DNA: TGTGCCAGCAGCTGGGGACAGGGAAGCTCCTACGAGCAGTACTTC. It is translated as CASSWGQGSSYEQYF.

This clone was observed a handful of times. V usage is TRBV11-2 and J usage is TRBJ2-5; maybe TRBD2 (6 bases). V lost 0 bases, J lost 4 bases, and 15 bases lay in between. This CDR3 has 16 amino acids. CDR1 SGHAT and CDR2 FQNNGV come from the germline V gene. Written as DNA, the CDR3 is TGTGCCAGCAGCTTAGATAAACTAGCTTTAGGAGAGACCCAGTACTTC. Translated: CASSLDKLALGETQYF.

The genes are TRBV7-9 and TRBJ2-2; D gene ambiguous. There are 13 residues in the CDR3. In germline, CDR1 is SEHNR, CDR2 FQNEAQ (reference sequence). The V end lost 5 bases, the J end lost 6 bases, and 10 bases lay between the germline ends. CDR3: CASSPPVSGELFF. The DNA of the CDR3 is TGTGCCAGCAGCCCTCCGGTATCCGGGGAGCTGTTTTTT.

The chain's CDR3 is CASSFGGTYGYTF. The CDR3 DNA reads TGTGCCAGCAGCTTCGGGGGGACCTATGGCTACACCTTC. The rearrangement uses TRBV7-2 and TRBJ1-2; perhaps TRBD1 as D (5 bases). Between the trimmed V and J ends, which lost 3 bases and 4 bases, there was a span of 9 bases. Germline CDR1 SGHTA, CDR2 FQGNSA. The CDR3 consists of 13 residues. The complete variable domain, with remaining parts taken from reference TRBV7-2 and TRBJ1-2, reads GAGVSQSPSNKVTEKGKDVELRCDPISGHTALYWYRQSLGQGLEFLIYFQGNSAPDKSGLPSDRFSAERTGGSVSTLTIQRTQQEDSAVYLCASSFGGTYGYTFGSGTRLTVV.

This clone was recorded only once. The rearrangement joins TRBV7-2 to TRBJ2-1; TRBD1 might be the D (5 bases). The CDR3 extends over 15 amino acids. V lost 2 bases, J lost 5 bases, and 13 bases lay in between. Per germline, CDR1 SGHTA and CDR2 FQGNSA. The CDR3 loop reads CASSLIRTQNNEQFF. CDR3 DNA: TGTGCCAGCAGCTTAATAAGGACACAAAACAATGAGCAGTTCTTC.

About this clone: The germline gene is not matched at one end of the junction; a read error may be the cause. The CDR3 DNA sequence: TGTGCCAGCAGCTTAGTGGGGCAGGAAGGGGAGTTC. It translates to CASSLVGQEGEF. The chain couples TRBV7-9 to TRBJ2-7, with D possibly called TRBD1 or TRBD2 (5 bases each). The CDR3 runs to 12 residues. Looked up from germline, CDR1 is SEHNR and CDR2 is FQNEAQ (reference sequence).

The chain couples TRBV15 to TRBJ1-3, with a tentative D call TRBD1 (5 bases). The V end lost 0 bases, the J end lost 2 bases, and 14 bases lay between the germline ends. The CDR3 loop spans 17 amino acids. Looked up from germline, CDR1 is LNHNV and CDR2 is YYDKDF (reference sequence). This chain's CDR3 is CATSRDQGVRAGNTIYF. CDR3 DNA: TGTGCCACCAGCAGAGATCAGGGAGTACGTGCTGGAAACACCATATATTTT.